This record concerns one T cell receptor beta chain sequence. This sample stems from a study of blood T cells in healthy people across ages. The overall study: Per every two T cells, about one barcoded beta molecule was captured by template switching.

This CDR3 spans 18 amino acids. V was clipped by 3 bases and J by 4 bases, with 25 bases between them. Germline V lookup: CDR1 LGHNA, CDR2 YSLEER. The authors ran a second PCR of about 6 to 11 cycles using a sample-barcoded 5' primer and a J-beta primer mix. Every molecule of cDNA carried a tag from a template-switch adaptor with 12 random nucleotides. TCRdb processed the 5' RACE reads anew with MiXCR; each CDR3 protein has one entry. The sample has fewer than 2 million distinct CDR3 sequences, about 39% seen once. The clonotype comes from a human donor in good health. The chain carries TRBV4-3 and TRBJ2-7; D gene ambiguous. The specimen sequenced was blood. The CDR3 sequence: CASSHVGATGPSPYEQYF. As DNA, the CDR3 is TGCGCCAGCAGCCATGTTGGAGCGACCGGGCCATCACCTTACGAGCAGTACTTC.